The following is a TCR beta chain sequence with its context. Its specificity is not known. V lost 5 bases and J 4 bases, leaving 21 bases between the germline ends. The CDR3 length is 16 residues. CDR1 and CDR2 from the germline V gene are SGHNT and YYREEE (reference sequence). The data stem from a study of radiation and T cells in renal cell carcinoma. General study findings and limits: Compared with controls, irradiated tumors showed greater TCR clonality.

The treatment was: treatment-naive control, cytoreductive nephrectomy. Control tumors came from treatment-naive patients without prior radiation. Control tumors came from 4 females and some 11 males, aged roughly 35 to 90. TCRdb's table, derived via immunoSEQ multiplex PCR, lists solely in-frame clones and lacks some. The sample includes 23,000 or so clones, 58% seen only once; the top ten take 22%. The sequence came from a man aged 40-55 years with renal cell carcinoma. The sequencing here drew on tumor tissue, taken from a patient whose treatment was nephrectomy without radiotherapy. The chain recombines TRBV5-4 with TRBJ2-5; D is perhaps TRBD1 or TRBD2 (7 bases each). This chain's CDR3 is CASRPGGAMGSETQYF. Written as DNA, the CDR3 is TGTGCCAGCAGACCAGGGGGGGCAATGGGATCAGAGACCCAGTACTTC.